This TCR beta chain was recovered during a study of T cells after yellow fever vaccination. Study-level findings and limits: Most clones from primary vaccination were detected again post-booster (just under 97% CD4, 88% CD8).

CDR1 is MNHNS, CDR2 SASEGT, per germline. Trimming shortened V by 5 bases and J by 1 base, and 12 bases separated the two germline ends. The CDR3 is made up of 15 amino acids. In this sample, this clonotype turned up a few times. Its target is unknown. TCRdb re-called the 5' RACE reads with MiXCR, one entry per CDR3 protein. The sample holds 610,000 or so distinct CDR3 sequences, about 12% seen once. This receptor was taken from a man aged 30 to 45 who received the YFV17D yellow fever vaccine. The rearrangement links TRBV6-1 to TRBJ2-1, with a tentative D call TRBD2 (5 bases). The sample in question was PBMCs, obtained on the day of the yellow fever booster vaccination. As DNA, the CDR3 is TGTGCCAGCAGTCTTTATGGAGGATCCTACAATGAGCAGTTCTTC. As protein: CASSLYGGSYNEQFF.